A selection of T cell receptor beta chains follows, all from one sample in a study of blood T cell repertoires in COVID-19. The data were produced by immunoSEQ multiplex PCR, yet TCRdb's version contains in-frame clones alone and is incomplete. The sample records about half a million clones, approximately 83% being singletons. The sample comprised peripheral blood. These receptors came from a human donor in a cohort sampled during active COVID-19. Each CDR3 is given with its conserved first and last residue. D genes are given only for firm matches. The size field is filled for only some rows; it gives once, few, many or a size class.

J | length | V | size | D | CDR3 | DNA
TRBJ2-3 | 16 | TRBV7-9 | once | TRBD2 | CASSSGTSGNTDTQYF | TGTGCCAGCAGTTCAGGGACTAGCGGGAACACAGATACGCAGTATTTT
TRBJ1-1 | 13 | TRBV10-3 | - | - | CASEQGLNTEAFF | TGTGCCAGTGAACAGGGTTTGAACACTGAAGCTTTCTTT
TRBJ1-4 | 13 | TRBV30 | - | - | CAWAAAGHEKLFF | TGTGCCTGGGCCGCGGCAGGGCATGAAAAACTGTTTTTT
TRBJ2-2 | 16 | TRBV7-9 | - | TRBD1 | CASSLTGTGDTGELFF | TGTGCCAGCAGCCTTACCGGGACAGGGGACACCGGGGAGCTGTTTTTT
TRBJ1-4 | 14 | TRBV2 | - | - | CASSLGVTNEKLFF | TGTGCCAGCAGCCTAGGGGTAACTAATGAAAAACTGTTTTTT
TRBJ1-1 | 15 | TRBV9 | many | - | CASSVAPPGNTEAFF | TGTGCCAGCAGCGTAGCTCCGCCCGGGAACACTGAAGCTTTCTTT
TRBJ2-5 | 13 | TRBV6-2/TRBV6-3 | - | - | CASSLGAPGTQYF | TGTGCCAGCAGTTTGGGGGCCCCGGGGACCCAGTACTTC
TRBJ1-5 | 14 | TRBV28 | - | - | CASSSRAYNQPQHF | TGTGCCAGCAGTTCCAGGGCTTACAATCAGCCCCAGCATTTT
TRBJ1-3 | 14 | TRBV27 | - | TRBD1 | CALLDRGLGNTIYF | TGTGCCTTATTGGACAGGGGGCTTGGAAACACCATATATTTT
TRBJ2-7 | 15 | TRBV28 | few | - | CASRLLREGSYEQYF | TGTGCCAGCAGGCTCCTTCGAGAGGGATCCTACGAGCAGTACTTC
TRBJ1-2 | 15 | TRBV7-8 | once | TRBD1 | CASTYGTEPNYGYTF | TGTGCCAGTACATATGGGACAGAACCAAACTATGGCTACACCTTC
TRBJ2-2 | 16 | TRBV5-1 | - | TRBD1 | CASSPRTGGSTGELFF | TGCGCCAGCAGCCCCCGGACAGGGGGCTCCACCGGGGAGCTGTTTTTT
TRBJ1-1 | 13 | TRBV27 | - | TRBD1 | CASRATGTGVAFF | TGTGCCAGCAGAGCGACCGGGACAGGGGTTGCTTTCTTT
TRBJ1-2 | 12 | TRBV19 | - | - | CASSSLGYGYTF | TGTGCCAGTAGTAGCCTCGGCTATGGCTACACCTTC
TRBJ2-3 | 14 | TRBV5-1 | - | - | CASSLAGFTDTQYF | TGCGCCAGCAGCTTGGCCGGGTTCACAGATACGCAGTATTTT
TRBJ1-1 | 11 | TRBV30 | - | - | CAWTQVDEAFF | TGTGCCTGGACCCAGGTGGATGAAGCTTTCTTT
TRBJ1-2 | 14 | TRBV27 | - | - | CASNPGGFTRGYTF | TGTGCCAGCAACCCCGGGGGTTTTACGAGAGGCTACACCTTC
TRBJ1-4 | 19 | TRBV4-3 | - | - | CASSQDSLGQSATNEKLFF | TGCGCCAGCAGCCAAGATAGTTTGGGGCAGAGTGCAACTAATGAAAAACTGTTTTTT
TRBJ1-1 | 15 | TRBV6-5 | - | TRBD1 | CASRQNSGGRTEAFF | TGTGCCAGCAGGCAAAACTCAGGGGGACGGACTGAAGCTTTCTTT
TRBJ1-5 | 15 | TRBV18 | - | TRBD1 | CASSPPGQVDQPQHF | TGTGCCAGCTCACCCCCGGGACAGGTTGATCAGCCCCAGCATTTT
TRBJ2-1 | 15 | TRBV5-1 | - | TRBD2 | CASSLGLAGGGEQFF | TGCGCCAGCAGCTTGGGGCTAGCGGGAGGGGGTGAGCAGTTCTTC
TRBJ1-1 | 13 | TRBV20-1 | - | - | CSASGGMVTEAFF | TGCAGTGCTAGTGGCGGGATGGTCACTGAAGCTTTCTTT
TRBJ2-6 | 15 | TRBV7-3 | - | - | CASSLGSGGANVLTF | TGTGCCAGCAGCTTAGGGAGCGGCGGGGCCAACGTCCTGACTTTC
TRBJ1-1 | 14 | TRBV5-1 | - | - | CASSLGLGGTEAFF | TGCGCCAGCAGCTTGGGTTTAGGGGGCACTGAAGCTTTCTTT
TRBJ1-2 | 12 | TRBV3-1/TRBV3-2 | - | TRBD1 | CASSLIGGGYTF | TGTGCCAGCAGCCTAATAGGGGGCGGCTACACCTTC
TRBJ2-1 | 15 | TRBV9 | many | - | CASSVDLTPYNEQFF | TGTGCCAGCAGCGTAGACCTAACCCCCTACAATGAGCAGTTCTTC
TRBJ2-7 | 15 | TRBV19 | - | TRBD1 | CASSFPGQGHYEQYF | TGTGCCAGTAGTTTTCCGGGACAGGGGCACTACGAGCAGTACTTC
TRBJ2-7 | 14 | TRBV30 | - | - | CAWSRDTKLYEQYF | TGTGCCTGGAGCCGGGACACCAAACTCTACGAGCAGTACTTC
TRBJ1-6 | 16 | TRBV28 | - | TRBD1 | CASRRSGGLSNSPLHF | TGTGCCAGCAGACGGTCAGGGGGCCTCTCTAATTCACCCCTCCACTTT